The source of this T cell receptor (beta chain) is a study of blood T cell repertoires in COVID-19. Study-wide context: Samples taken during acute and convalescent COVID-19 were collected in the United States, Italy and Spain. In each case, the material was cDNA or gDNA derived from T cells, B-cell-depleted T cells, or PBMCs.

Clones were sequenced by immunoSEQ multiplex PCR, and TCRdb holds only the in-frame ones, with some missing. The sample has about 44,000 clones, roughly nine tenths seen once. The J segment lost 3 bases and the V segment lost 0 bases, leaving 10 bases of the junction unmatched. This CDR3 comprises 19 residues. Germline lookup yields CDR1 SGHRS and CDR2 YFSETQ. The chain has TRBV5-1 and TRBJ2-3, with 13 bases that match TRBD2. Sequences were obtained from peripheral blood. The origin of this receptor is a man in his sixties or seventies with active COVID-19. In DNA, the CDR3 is TGCGCCAGCAGCTTGGAGCGGACTAGCGGGGGTTTGATGACAGATACGCAGTATTTT. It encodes CASSLERTSGGLMTDTQYF.